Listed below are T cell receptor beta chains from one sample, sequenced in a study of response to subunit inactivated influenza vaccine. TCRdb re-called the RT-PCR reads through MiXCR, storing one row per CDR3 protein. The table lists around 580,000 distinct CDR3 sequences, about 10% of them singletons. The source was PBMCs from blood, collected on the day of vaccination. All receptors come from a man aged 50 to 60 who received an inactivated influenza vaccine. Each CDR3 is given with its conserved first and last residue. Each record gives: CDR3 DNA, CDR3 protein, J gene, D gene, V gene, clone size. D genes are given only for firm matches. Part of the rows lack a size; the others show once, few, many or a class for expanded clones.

TGTGCCACCAGCAGAGAAACAGGTTACGGTCGTCTAGCTGAAGCTTTCTTT,CATSRETGYGRLAEAFF,TRBJ1-1,-,TRBV15,few
TGCGCCAGCAGCTTGGATCAGGGTCTCAATCAGCCCCAGCATTTT,CASSLDQGLNQPQHF,TRBJ1-5,-,TRBV5-1,-
TGTGCCAGCAGCTACTGGGGGGGACCGGAGACCCAGTACTTC,CASSYWGGPETQYF,TRBJ2-5,TRBD2,TRBV2,-
TGTGCCAGCTCACCACCTAGGGACAGGGTCGATGAGCAGTTCTTC,CASSPPRDRVDEQFF,TRBJ2-1,TRBD1,TRBV18,many
TGCAGCGTCCCCAGTATCGCAGGGTTCTACAATGAGCAGTTCTTC,CSVPSIAGFYNEQFF,TRBJ2-1,-,TRBV29-1,-
TGCAGTGCTAGGAGGGACAGGGGGTACGAGCAGTACTTC,CSARRDRGYEQYF,TRBJ2-7,TRBD1,TRBV20-1,many
TGCAGCGGGAAACAGGGGATTCTTTCAGATACGCAGTATTTT,CSGKQGILSDTQYF,TRBJ2-3,TRBD1,TRBV29-1,few
TGCGCCAGCAGCCAGAGGGCCGGACAGGGCTACGAGCAGTACTTC,CASSQRAGQGYEQYF,TRBJ2-7,TRBD1,TRBV4-1,few
TGTGCCAGCAGCCAAGGAAGGTCCGAGAAAGAGACCCAGTACTTC,CASSQGRSEKETQYF,TRBJ2-5,-,TRBV4-2,-
TGTGCCAGCAGCTTAGAAAAAACCGGACAGGGGGCATCTCAGCCCCAGCATTTT,CASSLEKTGQGASQPQHF,TRBJ1-5,TRBD1,TRBV11-1,few
TGTGCCAGCAGCTGGCCCGGGGGGGGTAACGGGGCCAACGTCCTGACTTTC,CASSWPGGGNGANVLTF,TRBJ2-6,TRBD2,TRBV7-2,-
TGTGCCAGCAGCGGACCCAGCTACGAGCAGTACTTC,CASSGPSYEQYF,TRBJ2-7,-,TRBV12-3/TRBV12-4,many
TGTGCCAGCAGCGTGGGATCGCCCTTGATTCAGTACTTC,CASSVGSPLIQYF,TRBJ2-4,-,TRBV12-3/TRBV12-4,many
TGTGCCAGCAGTTACCCCCGGACTATTCAGTACTTC,CASSYPRTIQYF,TRBJ2-7,-,TRBV6-2/TRBV6-3,few
TGCAGTGCTAACGGACTAGCGGGAGGGCGACAAGAGACCCAGTACTTC,CSANGLAGGRQETQYF,TRBJ2-5,TRBD2,TRBV20-1,few
TGTGCCAGCACGCTAGCGGGAGGGCCGCTCAATGAGCAGTTCTTC,CASTLAGGPLNEQFF,TRBJ2-1,TRBD2,TRBV7-9,few
TGTGCCAGCAGCCTTCGCACAGGGGCGTCCGGGGCCACCGGGGAGCTGTTTTTT,CASSLRTGASGATGELFF,TRBJ2-2,TRBD1,TRBV11-2,-
TGTGCCAGCAGCTCCATGGGGGGGCGCTACAATGAGCAGTTCTTC,CASSSMGGRYNEQFF,TRBJ2-1,-,TRBV7-2,-
TGTGCCACCAGCAGCGGACAAAACACTGAAGCTTTCTTT,CATSSGQNTEAFF,TRBJ1-1,-,TRBV15,few
TGTGCCAGCAGCTTTAAAGGCGACTACGAGCAGTACTTC,CASSFKGDYEQYF,TRBJ2-7,-,TRBV7-2,few
TGCGCCAGCAGCCAAGATATGCCGGGATCCTACGAGCAGTACTTC,CASSQDMPGSYEQYF,TRBJ2-7,-,TRBV4-3,-
TGTGCCAGCTCACCATTGGGATTGGCCTACGAGCAGTACTTC,CASSPLGLAYEQYF,TRBJ2-7,-,TRBV18,few
TGCGCCAGCAGCTTCTCGGGGAGGAACACTGAAGCTTTCTTT,CASSFSGRNTEAFF,TRBJ1-1,-,TRBV5-1,few
TGCGCCAGCAGTTCCACAGGATTCTGGGAGACCCAGTACTTC,CASSSTGFWETQYF,TRBJ2-5,-,TRBV5-1,few
TGTGCCAGCAGTTTACTCCGGGACAGGGGTGTCTACACCTTC,CASSLLRDRGVYTF,TRBJ1-2,TRBD1,TRBV28,many
TGTGCCAGCAGCTTATATTCGGGGACTACCTACAATGAGCAGTTCTTC,CASSLYSGTTYNEQFF,TRBJ2-1,TRBD2,TRBV7-8,many